The T cell receptor (beta chain) described here comes from a study of blood T cell repertoires in COVID-19. Study in general: Sites across the United States, Italy and Spain contributed samples from acute and convalescent COVID-19.

J lost 7 bases, V lost 6 bases, and 4 bases had no gene match. The CDR3 loop spans 13 amino acids. CDR1 is MNHEY and CDR2 is SVGAGI in the germline V gene. Seattle patients were enrolled during active infection and followed longitudinally. Per the authors' pipeline: Amplification with reference gene primers provided the estimates of nucleated cell counts. Clones were read by immunoSEQ multiplex PCR, and TCRdb kept only the in-frame ones, dropping some. V and J calls and clone size follow that table, whereas D and trimming were derived from the DNA. Of approximately 300,000 clones in the sample, around 92% were seen once.

Sequencing input: peripheral blood. This receptor was taken from a woman aged 25 to 39 with COVID-19, enrolled during active disease. The chain is built from TRBV6-5 and TRBJ2-5; 11 bases align to TRBD1. The chain's CDR3 is CASSQGQGGTQYF. The CDR3 bases are TGTGCCAGCAGCCAGGGACAGGGGGGGACCCAGTACTTC.